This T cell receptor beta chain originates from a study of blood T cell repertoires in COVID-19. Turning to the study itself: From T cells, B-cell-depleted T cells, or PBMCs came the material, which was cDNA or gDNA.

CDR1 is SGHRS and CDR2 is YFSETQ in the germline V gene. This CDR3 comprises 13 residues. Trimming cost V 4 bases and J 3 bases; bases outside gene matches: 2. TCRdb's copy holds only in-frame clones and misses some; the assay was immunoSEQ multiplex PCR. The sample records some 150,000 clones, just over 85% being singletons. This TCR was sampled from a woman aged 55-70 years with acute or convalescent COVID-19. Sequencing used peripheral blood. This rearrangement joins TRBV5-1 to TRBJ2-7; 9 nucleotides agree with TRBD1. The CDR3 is CASSTGGGYEQYF. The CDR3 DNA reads TGCGCCAGCAGCACAGGGGGCGGCTACGAGCAGTACTTC.